The T cell receptor (beta chain) described here comes from a study of T cells in localized non-small cell lung cancer. General study points: The highest T cell clonality was in uninvolved adjacent lung, above tumor.

As concerns this clone: Its antigen is unknown.

The data were produced by immunoSEQ multiplex PCR, yet TCRdb's version contains in-frame clones alone and is incomplete. Of about 70,000 clones listed, roughly 84% were seen once; the top ten hold roughly 1.4%. CDR1 is SGHTA, CDR2 FQGTGA, per germline. The germline V and J ends were trimmed by 6 bases and 4 bases, with 10 bases remaining between them. This CDR3 comprises 13 residues. The source was peripheral blood, collected before any cancer treatment. The sequence was obtained from a female donor of 60 years or more with stage I lung adenocarcinoma. The V call is TRBV7-3, the J call TRBJ1-3; D remains ambiguous. The CDR3 protein is CASSKENGNTIYF. CDR3 bases: TGTGCCAGCAGTAAGGAGAACGGAAACACCATATATTTT.